This TCR beta chain derives from a study of human T cells and chemical hapten exposure. Background on the study: Minor pooled library volume differences mainly drove per-sample TCR yield variation.

TCRdb reanalysed the RACE reads using MiXCR and keeps one entry per CDR3 protein. The sample lists over 55,000 distinct CDR3 sequences; over 10% were seen once. The time point is: patch test 3, about 24 weeks after DPC sensitization. Treatment in this sample: therapeutic diphenylcyclopropenone sensitization with weekly scalp DPC. Many counts were recorded for this clonotype. The sequence came from a man between 25 and 39 years old with alopecia areata. Some clones in this sample may be carry-over from other donors' samples. The sequencing used whole blood, collected in connection with sensitization to the hapten diphenylcyclopropenone (DPC).

CDR3 amino acids: CASSPERRSAGNQPQHF. CDR3 in DNA: TGTGCCAGCAGTCCGGAACGAAGATCCGCAGGCAATCAGCCCCAGCATTTT. The chain couples TRBV27 to TRBJ1-5; no clear D gene. This CDR3 region has 17 residues. CDR1 is MNHEY, CDR2 SMNVEV, per germline (reference sequence). V lost 5 bases and J lost 2, with 19 bases in between.